Each of the 4 T cell receptor beta chains below was sequenced from the same sample in a study of cytomegalovirus exposure and HLA in healthy donors. The protocol was immunoSEQ multiplex PCR, while the TCRdb copy is restricted to in-frame clones and leaves out a portion. The sample comprises roughly 250,000 clones, around 89% of which are singletons, and roughly 0.38% rests with the top ten. Sequencing was done on a sample of PBMCs. The receptor source for this set is a woman between 18 and 29 years old in good health and CMV-seronegative.

This sequence joins TRBV5-4 and TRBJ1-6, with 9 bases that match TRBD1. V lost 4 bases to trimming and J lost 7 bases; unmatched junction nucleotides: 9. There are 16 residues in the CDR3. Looked up from germline, CDR1 is SGHNT and CDR2 is YYREEE (reference sequence). CDR3 protein: CASSRGQGLLNSPLHF. The CDR3 DNA reads as TGTGCCAGCAGCCGGGGACAGGGACTTCTGAATTCACCCCTCCACTTT.

The CDR3 DNA is TGCGCCAGCAGCTTGTCTGGACAGGGCGACGAGCAGTACGTC. Translation gives CASSLSGQGDEQYV. This sequence joins TRBV5-1 and TRBJ2-7, with TRBD1 matching 8 bases. The CDR3 has 14 amino acids. The trim removed 1 base at V and 5 bases at J, leaving 5 bases unmatched. The germline V gene has CDR1 SGHRS and CDR2 YFSETQ.

This clone was observed a handful of times. The rearrangement uses TRBV5-5 and TRBJ1-4; unclear D gene. This CDR3 contains 14 residues. The V end was cut by 2 bases, the J end by 8 bases, with 13 bases between. Germline V gene sequence: CDR1 SGHKS, CDR2 YYEKEE (reference sequence). The CDR3 DNA sequence: TGTGCCAGCAGCTTTCTATGGGCTCGAGAAAAACTGTTTTTT. Its protein product is CASSFLWAREKLFF.

V is TRBV28 and J is TRBJ1-5, with no clear D. Trimming removed 6 bases from V and 4 bases from J, with 10 bases in between. This CDR3 has 13 residues. Germline V gives CDR1 MDHEN, CDR2 SYDVKM. CDR3 bases: TGTGCCAGCAGCCTCGGGATAAATCAGCCCCAGCATTTT. It specifies CASSLGINQPQHF.